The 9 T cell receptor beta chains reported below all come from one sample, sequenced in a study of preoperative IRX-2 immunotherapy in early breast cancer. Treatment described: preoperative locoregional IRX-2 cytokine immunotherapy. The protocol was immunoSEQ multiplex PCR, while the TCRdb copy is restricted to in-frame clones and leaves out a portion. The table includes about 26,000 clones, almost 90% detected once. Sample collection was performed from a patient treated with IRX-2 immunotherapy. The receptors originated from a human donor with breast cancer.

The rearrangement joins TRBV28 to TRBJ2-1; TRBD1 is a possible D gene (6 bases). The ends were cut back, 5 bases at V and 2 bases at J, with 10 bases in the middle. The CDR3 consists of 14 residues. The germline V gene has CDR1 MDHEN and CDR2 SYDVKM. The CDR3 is CASSVDSAYNEQFF. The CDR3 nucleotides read TGTGCCAGCAGTGTGGACAGCGCCTACAATGAGCAGTTCTTC.

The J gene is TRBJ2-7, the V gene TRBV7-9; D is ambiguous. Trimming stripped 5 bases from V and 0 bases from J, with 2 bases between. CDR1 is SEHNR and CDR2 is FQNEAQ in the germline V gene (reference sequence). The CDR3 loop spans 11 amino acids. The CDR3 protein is CASSLSYEQYF. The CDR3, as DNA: TGTGCCAGCAGCCTCTCCTACGAGCAGTACTTC.

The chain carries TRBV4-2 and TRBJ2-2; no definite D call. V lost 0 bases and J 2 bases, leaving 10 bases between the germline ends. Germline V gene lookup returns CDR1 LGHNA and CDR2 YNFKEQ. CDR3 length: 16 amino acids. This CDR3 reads CASSQEPRVNTGELFF. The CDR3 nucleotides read TGTGCCAGCAGCCAAGAGCCGCGAGTAAACACCGGGGAGCTGTTTTTT.

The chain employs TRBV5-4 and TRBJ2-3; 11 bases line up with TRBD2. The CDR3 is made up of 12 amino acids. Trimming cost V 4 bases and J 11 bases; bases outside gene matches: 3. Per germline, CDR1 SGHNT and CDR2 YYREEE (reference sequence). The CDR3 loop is CASSTSGGGQYF. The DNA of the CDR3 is TGTGCCAGCAGCACTAGCGGGGGTGGGCAGTATTTT.

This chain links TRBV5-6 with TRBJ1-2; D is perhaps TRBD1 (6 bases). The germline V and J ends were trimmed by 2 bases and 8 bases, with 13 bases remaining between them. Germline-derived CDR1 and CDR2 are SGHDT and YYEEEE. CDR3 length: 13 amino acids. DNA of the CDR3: TGTGCCAGCAGCTTACCACAGGGTTCGGGCTACACCTTC. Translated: CASSLPQGSGYTF.

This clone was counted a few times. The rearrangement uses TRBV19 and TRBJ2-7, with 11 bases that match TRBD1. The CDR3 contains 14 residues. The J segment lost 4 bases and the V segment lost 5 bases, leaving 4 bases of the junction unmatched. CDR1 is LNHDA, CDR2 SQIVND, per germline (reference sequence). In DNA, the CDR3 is TGTGCCAGTAGTGGGGGGACAGGGGGTTACGAGCAGTACTTC. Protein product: CASSGGTGGYEQYF.

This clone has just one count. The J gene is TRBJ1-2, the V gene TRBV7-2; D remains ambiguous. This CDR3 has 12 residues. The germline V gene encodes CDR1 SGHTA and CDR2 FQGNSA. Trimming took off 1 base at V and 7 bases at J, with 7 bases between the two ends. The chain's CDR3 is CASSLDRAGYTF. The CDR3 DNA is TGTGCCAGCAGCTTAGATAGGGCTGGCTACACCTTC.

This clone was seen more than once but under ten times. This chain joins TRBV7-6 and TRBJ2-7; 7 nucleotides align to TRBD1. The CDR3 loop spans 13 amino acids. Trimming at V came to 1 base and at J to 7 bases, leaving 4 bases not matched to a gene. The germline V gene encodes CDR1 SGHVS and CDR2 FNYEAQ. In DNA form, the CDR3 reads TGTGCCAGCAGCTTAGTCCAGGGGGAGGAGCAGTACTTC. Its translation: CASSLVQGEEQYF.

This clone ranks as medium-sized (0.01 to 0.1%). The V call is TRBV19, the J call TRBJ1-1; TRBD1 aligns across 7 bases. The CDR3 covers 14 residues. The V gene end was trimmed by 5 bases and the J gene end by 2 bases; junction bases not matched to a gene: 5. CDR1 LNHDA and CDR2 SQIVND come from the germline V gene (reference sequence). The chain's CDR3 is CASSLAGGNTEAFF. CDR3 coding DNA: TGTGCCAGTAGTTTGGCAGGGGGAAACACTGAAGCTTTCTTT.